The 30 T cell receptor beta chains listed next were all sequenced from one sample in a study of blood T cell repertoires in COVID-19. Method: immunoSEQ multiplex PCR; TCRdb's copy keeps in-frame clones and lacks some. Here the sample spans under 250,000 clones, 80% being singletons. Material: PBMCs or T cells enriched from blood (not recorded which). The receptor set was obtained from a man in his thirties or forties with acute COVID-19.

This rearrangement joins TRBV19 to TRBJ2-2, with 10 positions matching TRBD1. Germline loops: CDR1 LNHDA, CDR2 SQIVND (reference sequence). CDR3 length: 18 residues. V shed 4 bases and J 8 bases; nucleotides not matched to a gene: 16. Here the CDR3 reads CASSTHPPGTGVVGELFF. CDR3 in DNA: TGTGCCAGTAGTACCCACCCCCCCGGGACAGGGGTCGTAGGGGAGCTGTTTTTT.

This clone has just a few counts. The V and J genes are TRBV10-3 and TRBJ1-2; D may be TRBD1 (6 bases). The germline V and J ends were trimmed by 8 bases and 2 bases, with 15 bases remaining between them. The CDR3 contains 14 residues. Germline assignment: CDR1 ENHRY and CDR2 SYGVKD. The CDR3 here is CAIGGGGENYGYTF. In DNA form, the CDR3 reads TGTGCCATCGGGGGGGGCGGGGAGAACTATGGCTACACCTTC.

This clone occurred a few times. The gene calls are TRBV3-1 (or the pseudogene TRBV3-2) and TRBJ1-2; tentative D call: TRBD1 (5 bases). The ends were cut back, 4 bases at V and 3 bases at J, with 9 bases in the middle. In germline, CDR1 is LGHDT, CDR2 YNNKEL (reference sequence). The CDR3 consists of 13 residues. The CDR3 DNA sequence: TGTGCCAGCAGCCTGGTCAGGGACTATGGCTACACCTTC. It is translated as CASSLVRDYGYTF.

J is TRBJ2-2 and V is TRBV19; 7 positions agree with TRBD2. This CDR3 spans 15 amino acids. Germline loops: CDR1 LNHDA, CDR2 SQIVND (reference sequence). V was pared by 7 bases and J by 0 bases, with 5 bases of the junction left unmatched. The CDR3 bases are TGTGCCAGTATCCACAGCGGGGCGAACACCGGGGAGCTGTTTTTT. It codes for CASIHSGANTGELFF.

The J gene is TRBJ1-1, the V gene TRBV5-1; 7 bases agree with TRBD1. The V segment lost 4 bases and the J segment 0 bases; nucleotides outside the gene matches: 3. The CDR3 length is 14 residues. Germline CDR1 is SGHRS and CDR2 is YFSETQ. The CDR3 is CASSLQGMNTEAFF. The CDR3 nucleotides are TGCGCCAGCAGCCTACAGGGGATGAACACTGAAGCTTTCTTT. The variable domain in full, with the rest retrieved from reference TRBV5-1 and TRBJ1-1, is KAGVTQTPRYLIKTRGQQVTLSCSPISGHRSVSWYQQTPGQGLQFLFEYFSETQRNKGNFPGRFSGRQFSNSRSEMNVSTLELGDSALYLCASSLQGMNTEAFFGQGTRLTVV.

This clone was counted only a few times. The gene calls are TRBV5-1 and TRBJ2-2; the match to TRBD2 covers 13 bases. This CDR3 is built from 18 residues. V gave up 2 bases and J gave up 7 bases; unmatched junction bases: 11. Germline CDR1 SGHRS, CDR2 YFSETQ. The CDR3 region is CASSFGLAGARVGGELFF. In DNA form, the CDR3 reads TGCGCCAGCAGCTTCGGACTAGCGGGGGCCAGGGTTGGCGGGGAGCTGTTTTTT.

A few counts support this clone. The chain carries TRBV5-1 and TRBJ1-1; D perhaps matches TRBD1 (6 bases). V lost 3 bases to trimming and J lost 1 base, with 10 bases between them. Germline V gene sequence: CDR1 SGHRS, CDR2 YFSETQ. The CDR3 length is 14 residues. The CDR3 nucleotides are TGCGCCAGCAGCTCTAAGACAGGGAACACTGAAGCTTTCTTT. Amino acids: CASSSKTGNTEAFF.

The chain is built from TRBV28 and TRBJ2-7, with 11 bases lining up with TRBD1. The CDR3 length is 15 residues. V lost 3 bases and J lost 2; bases outside the gene matches: 3. The germline V gene has CDR1 MDHEN and CDR2 SYDVKM. The CDR3 spells CASSFRTGGTYEQYF. The DNA for the CDR3 is TGTGCCAGCAGTTTCAGGACAGGGGGCACCTACGAGCAGTACTTC.

The chain couples TRBV5-1 to TRBJ2-1; 10 bases are a match to TRBD2. The germline V gene has CDR1 SGHRS and CDR2 YFSETQ. The length of the CDR3 is 19 residues. Germline trimming cut 4 bases from V and 0 bases from J; bases unmatched to any gene: 13. The CDR3 loop is CASSQPLAGALSSYNEQFF. CDR3 nucleotide sequence: TGCGCCAGCAGCCAACCCCTAGCGGGGGCCCTGAGCTCCTACAATGAGCAGTTCTTC.

This chain joins TRBV9 and TRBJ2-5; possibly TRBD2 for D (6 bases). The CDR3 sequence is 16 residues long. With 0 bases removed from V and 2 bases from J, the gap between germline ends came to 14 bases. Germline V gene lookup returns CDR1 SGDLS and CDR2 YYNGEE. In DNA, the CDR3 is TGTGCCAGCAGCGTAGCTCCTACGGGGGTACAAGAGACCCAGTACTTC. This gives the protein CASSVAPTGVQETQYF.

V gene TRBV6-6 combines with J gene TRBJ1-3, with 8 bases aligning to TRBD1. CDR3 size: 16 residues. Trimming removed 6 bases from V and 4 bases from J; junction bases left unmatched: 11. The germline V gene has CDR1 MNHNY and CDR2 SVGAGI (reference sequence). CDR3 nucleotides: TGTGCCAGCAGACCCGACAGGGGCCTCGCCGGAAACACCATATATTTT. It codes for CASRPDRGLAGNTIYF.

The chain carries TRBV24-1 and TRBJ2-2; 7 bases align to TRBD1. CDR1 KGHDR and CDR2 SFDVKD come from the germline V gene. V shed 3 bases and J 6 bases; nucleotides not matched to a gene: 9. This CDR3 contains 16 residues. Written as DNA, the CDR3 is TGTGCCACCAGTGATGCACAGGGACAGAGGGCCGGGGAGCTGTTTTTT. Its translation: CATSDAQGQRAGELFF.

The genes are TRBV9 and TRBJ2-7; D is possibly TRBD2 (7 bases). V lost 3 bases, J lost 5 bases, and 12 bases lay in between. CDR3 length: 13 residues. CDR1 is SGDLS and CDR2 is YYNGEE in the germline V gene. CDR3 sequence reads: CASSEGGYDEQYF. CDR3 DNA sequence: TGTGCCAGCAGCGAGGGGGGGTACGACGAGCAGTACTTC.

This chain connects TRBV11-2 to TRBJ2-3; D is unclear. This CDR3 has 15 amino acids. Germline V lookup: CDR1 SGHAT, CDR2 FQNNGV. The V end lost 0 bases, the J end lost 7 bases, and 14 bases lay between the germline ends. This CDR3 reads CASSLDPGASYTQYF. The CDR3 region has the DNA TGTGCCAGCAGCTTAGACCCGGGTGCGAGCTATACGCAGTATTTT.

The rearrangement uses TRBV7-9 and TRBJ2-3, with D uncertain. Trimming removed 1 base from V and 6 bases from J, with 14 bases in between. Germline V gene lookup returns CDR1 SEHNR and CDR2 FQNEAQ (reference sequence). The length of the CDR3 is 15 residues. For the CDR3, the DNA is TGTGCCAGCAGCTTAGACTATAGGAGCCCGGATACGCAGTATTTT. This translates into CASSLDYRSPDTQYF. Full variable domain (remainder filled in from reference TRBV7-9 and TRBJ2-3): DTGVSQNPRHKITKRGQNVTFRCDPISEHNRLYWYRQTLGQGPEFLTYFQNEAQLEKSRLLSDRFSAERPKGSFSTLEIQRTEQGDSAMYLCASSLDYRSPDTQYFGPGTRLTVL.

The chain links TRBV7-2 to TRBJ1-5; D is undetermined. Trimming left V 5 bases short and J 7 bases short, with 15 bases between. Germline assignment: CDR1 SGHTA and CDR2 FQGNSA. The CDR3 extends over 14 amino acids. DNA of the CDR3: TGTGCCAGCAGCCTTTACTCCCCTTCCCAGCCCCAGCATTTT. Amino acids: CASSLYSPSQPQHF.

The V and J genes are TRBV6-5 and TRBJ1-2; no reliable D call. V was trimmed by 6 bases and J by 7 bases, leaving 15 bases between them. CDR3 length: 13 residues. Germline values: CDR1 MNHEY, CDR2 SVGAGI. The CDR3 coding sequence is TGTGCCAGCAGAACGGACTTAACGGGTGGCTACACCTTC. It encodes CASRTDLTGGYTF.

The chain combines TRBV27 with TRBJ2-3, with 11 nucleotides matching TRBD2. Germline trimming cut 5 bases from V and 7 bases from J; bases unmatched to any gene: 11. Germline CDR1 reads MNHEY; CDR2 reads SMNVEV (reference sequence). This CDR3 comprises 16 residues. Here the CDR3 DNA reads TGTGCCAGCAGTCCCATAGCGGGGGGGGGAATTAATACGCAGTATTTT. This encodes CASSPIAGGGINTQYF.

This rearrangement joins TRBV7-2 to TRBJ2-7; 7 nucleotides match TRBD2. The junction had 6 bases not matched to a gene; V was cut back by 4 bases and J by 0 bases. CDR1 and CDR2 (germline): SGHTA, FQGNSA. The CDR3 has 15 residues. In DNA, the CDR3 is TGTGCCAGCAGCTGGGATCGCGGGAGCTCCTACGAGCAGTACTTC. It specifies CASSWDRGSSYEQYF.

This clone was counted a few times. The rearrangement joins TRBV5-6 to TRBJ2-7; weak D call: TRBD2 (6 bases). Germline-derived CDR1 and CDR2 are SGHDT and YYEEEE. Trimming cost V 3 bases and J 1 base, with 11 bases left between them. The CDR3 sequence is 14 residues long. CDR3 nucleotides: TGTGCCAGCAGCTACGGGACTGCTTCCTACGAGCAGTACTTC. It codes for CASSYGTASYEQYF.

The chain links TRBV9 to TRBJ1-3, with D uncertain. The CDR3 runs 16 residues. V lost 7 bases and J lost 0, with 17 bases in between. Germline V gene sequence: CDR1 SGDLS, CDR2 YYNGEE. The CDR3 region is CASSIHNGLSGNTIYF. The CDR3 DNA follows: TGTGCCAGCTCGATCCATAATGGACTCTCTGGAAACACCATATATTTT.

V and J are TRBV18 and TRBJ1-1, with a possible D match to TRBD1 (5 bases). The CDR3 spans 16 residues. V gave up 2 bases and J gave up 5 bases, with 18 bases separating them. CDR1 is KGHSH and CDR2 is LQKENI in the germline V gene. DNA for the CDR3: TGTGCCAGCTCACCAGTTGCTCCAGTGGGGGGAACTGAAGCTTTCTTT. As protein: CASSPVAPVGGTEAFF. The full variable domain, in which reference TRBV18 and TRBJ1-1 provide the parts outside the CDR3, is NAGVMQNPRHLVRRRGQEARLRCSPMKGHSHVYWYRQLPEEGLKFMVYLQKENIIDESGMPKERFSAEFPKEGPSILRIQQVVRGDSAAYFCASSPVAPVGGTEAFFGQGTRLTVV.

V is TRBV27 and J is TRBJ1-4; D ambiguous. This CDR3 comprises 14 residues. The V end lost 3 bases, the J end lost 8 bases, and 13 bases lay between the germline ends. The V gene's germline CDR1 is MNHEY and CDR2 SMNVEV (reference sequence). CDR3 protein: CASSLGAAGEKLFF. The DNA for the CDR3 is TGTGCCAGCAGTTTGGGCGCAGCGGGCGAAAAACTGTTTTTT.

The chain recombines TRBV6-5 with TRBJ2-5, with a weak D call TRBD2 (5 bases). V shed 4 bases and J shed 5 bases, with 14 bases lying between them. Germline V gene data show CDR1 as MNHEY and CDR2 as SVGAGI. This CDR3 is built from 14 residues. The CDR3 protein is CASSSRGGIETQYF. In nucleotides, the CDR3 is TGTGCCAGCAGTTCACGGGGTGGGATCGAGACCCAGTACTTC.

The chain combines TRBV2 with TRBJ2-2; 7 nucleotides line up with TRBD1. Per the germline V gene, CDR1 is SNHLY and CDR2 is FYNNEI. The CDR3 runs to 16 residues. Trimming at V came to 7 bases and at J to 4 bases, leaving 12 bases not matched to a gene. CDR3 sequence (DNA): TGTGCCAGCACGGTAGGGGTAGGGGGCCGCACCGGGGAGCTGTTTTTT. It is translated as CASTVGVGGRTGELFF.

This chain joins TRBV27 and TRBJ1-1; 7 bases fit TRBD1. This CDR3 spans 16 amino acids. CDR1 and CDR2 (germline): MNHEY, SMNVEV (reference sequence). The trim removed 3 bases at V and 4 bases at J, leaving 11 bases unmatched. The CDR3 is CASSFGAGGLGTEAFF. For the CDR3, the DNA is TGTGCCAGCAGTTTCGGGGCAGGGGGGCTCGGCACTGAAGCTTTCTTT.

The gene calls are TRBV2 and TRBJ1-1; D is ambiguous. CDR3 size: 14 residues. V gave up 1 base and J gave up 0 bases, with 6 bases separating them. Germline CDR1 SNHLY, CDR2 FYNNEI. The CDR3 DNA reads TGTGCCAGCAGTGAAGGGCAGTTGAACACTGAAGCTTTCTTT. Translating it yields CASSEGQLNTEAFF.

This chain connects TRBV5-4 to TRBJ1-2; D is possibly TRBD1 (6 bases). This CDR3 is 14 amino acids long. Germline V gene sequence: CDR1 SGHNT, CDR2 YYREEE (reference sequence). V lost 6 bases and J 3 bases, leaving 15 bases between the germline ends. The CDR3 loop is CASTVDSADYGYTF. DNA of the CDR3: TGTGCCAGCACCGTGGACAGCGCCGACTATGGCTACACCTTC.

V and J are TRBV7-3 and TRBJ2-1; no clear D gene. CDR3 length: 13 amino acids. Trimming removed 2 bases from V and 7 bases from J, with 9 bases in between. In germline, CDR1 is SGHTA, CDR2 FQGTGA. Written as DNA, the CDR3 is TGTGCCAGCAGCTTAGTGGCCGGGAATGAGCAGTTCTTC. Its protein product is CASSLVAGNEQFF.

The chain employs TRBV7-6 and TRBJ2-2, with D possibly matching TRBD2 (6 bases). The CDR3 totals 17 residues. Trimming took 2 bases from V and 6 from J, leaving 19 bases between them. Germline V gives CDR1 SGHVS, CDR2 FNYEAQ. The CDR3 DNA sequence: TGTGCCAGCAGCTTATATGTCAGCGGGTACAGCGCCGGGGAGCTGTTTTTT. It is translated as CASSLYVSGYSAGELFF. Full variable domain (outside the CDR3, taken from reference TRBV7-6 and TRBJ2-2): GAGVSQSPRYKVTKRGQDVALRCDPISGHVSLYWYRQALGQGPEFLTYFNYEAQQDKSGLPNDRFSAERPEGSISTLTIQRTEQRDSAMYRCASSLYVSGYSAGELFFGEGSRLTVL.